This entry lists 26 T cell receptor beta chains sequenced from one sample in a study of cytomegalovirus exposure and HLA in healthy donors. 13 Jbeta primers and 60 Vbeta primers were used for the PCR. TCRdb's table, derived via immunoSEQ multiplex PCR, lists solely in-frame clones and lacks some. The table lists about 120,000 clones, 70% to 85% of them singletons, with under 5% in the top ten. Sample: PBMCs. The receptors come from a man aged 35 to 55 in good health and CMV-seropositive.

CDR3 loop: CASSFVTGDGYTF. CDR3 DNA: TGTGCCAGCAGCTTTGTGACAGGGGATGGCTACACCTTC. The chain employs TRBV12-1 and TRBJ1-2; the table assigns TRBD1, which was not confirmed against the DNA. TRBV12-1 is given as a pseudogene. The CDR3 sequence is 13 residues long.

This chain uses TRBV7-8 with TRBJ2-7; D may be TRBD1 (6 bases). The CDR3 is made up of 16 amino acids. Germline V gives CDR1 SGHVS, CDR2 FQNEAQ. V was trimmed by 5 bases and J by 3 bases, leaving 20 bases between them. In nucleotides, the CDR3 is TGTGCCAGCAGCCTACGGACAGTTTCGAACCTCTACGAGCAGTACTTC. This sequence encodes CASSLRTVSNLYEQYF.

This clone came up a few times. The rearrangement uses TRBV9 and TRBJ1-6, with 7 bases fitting TRBD1. The CDR3 is 15 amino acids. The germline CDR1 and CDR2 sequences are SGDLS and YYNGEE. V lost 3 bases to trimming and J lost 4 bases; unmatched junction nucleotides: 4. Here the CDR3 reads CASSADRAYNSPLHF. The CDR3 DNA sequence: TGTGCCAGCAGCGCCGACAGGGCTTATAATTCACCCCTCCACTTT.

The rearrangement uses TRBV28 and TRBJ1-5, with TRBD1 matching 7 bases. CDR1 and CDR2 from the germline V gene are MDHEN and SYDVKM. There are 14 residues in the CDR3. With V trimmed by 7 bases and J by 3 bases, 6 bases remained unmatched. CDR3 in DNA: TGTGCCAGCACCCCGGGACAGCACAATCAGCCCCAGCATTTT. Amino acids: CASTPGQHNQPQHF. The full variable domain, rest sourced from reference TRBV28 and TRBJ1-5, is DVKVTQSSRYLVKRTGEKVFLECVQDMDHENMFWYRQDPGLGLRLIYFSYDVKMKEKGDIPEGYSVSREKKERFSLILESASTNQTSMYLCASTPGQHNQPQHFGDGTRLSIL.

This clone was picked up a small number of times. V gene TRBV29-1 combines with J gene TRBJ2-3, with a tentative D call TRBD2 (7 bases). The CDR3 is 13 residues long. CDR1 and CDR2 from the germline V gene are SQVTM and ANQGSEA. V lost 2 bases, J lost 5 bases, and 11 bases lay in between. The CDR3: CSVERGGGDTQYF. The CDR3 bases are TGCAGCGTTGAAAGGGGGGGCGGAGATACGCAGTATTTT.

The chain is built from TRBV25-1 and TRBJ2-7; perhaps TRBD1 as D (6 bases). Trimming took off 8 bases at V and 5 bases at J, with 16 bases between the two ends. In germline, CDR1 is MGHDK, CDR2 SYGVNS. The CDR3 has 13 residues. CDR3 sequence (DNA): TGTGCCAGCGGTACGCAGGGGCGTGACGAGCAGTACTTC. It is translated as CASGTQGRDEQYF.

This chain connects TRBV7-2 to TRBJ2-7, with 9 bases lining up with TRBD1. CDR3 size: 16 residues. V shed 5 bases and J 6 bases; nucleotides not matched to a gene: 14. Germline-derived CDR1 and CDR2 are SGHTA and FQGNSA. The CDR3 DNA sequence: TGTGCCAGCAGCCTCCCGGGAAGGACAGGGGCCCGCGAGCAGTACTTC. This codes for CASSLPGRTGAREQYF.

This clone was seen only once. The V and J genes are TRBV9 and TRBJ1-2; D gene uncertain. The CDR3 loop spans 16 amino acids. V gave up 3 bases and J gave up 3 bases, with 18 bases separating them. Germline CDR1 is SGDLS and CDR2 is YYNGEE. The CDR3 is CASSERPAPGYYGYTF. The CDR3 DNA follows: TGTGCCAGCAGCGAAAGGCCCGCCCCGGGTTACTATGGCTACACCTTC.

The J gene is TRBJ2-7, the V gene TRBV19, with 7 bases lining up with TRBD2. Germline V gene data show CDR1 as LNHDA and CDR2 as SQIVND (reference sequence). The length of the CDR3 is 15 residues. The V segment lost 5 bases and the J segment 0 bases; nucleotides outside the gene matches: 7. The CDR3 protein is CASSGEGTISYEQYF. The CDR3 nucleotides are TGTGCCAGTAGTGGAGAAGGGACTATCTCCTACGAGCAGTACTTC.

This clone was observed a handful of times. The chain couples TRBV19 to TRBJ1-2, with TRBD1 as a possible D gene (5 bases). CDR3 size: 18 residues. V dropped 5 bases and J dropped 4 bases, with 26 bases sitting between them. Looked up from germline, CDR1 is LNHDA and CDR2 is SQIVND (reference sequence). DNA of the CDR3: TGTGCCAGTAGTTCACGGGACTCCAATTTCATTCGTGGCTATGGCTACACCTTC. This sequence encodes CASSSRDSNFIRGYGYTF.

The gene calls are TRBV9 and TRBJ2-1; D is unclear. Looked up from germline, CDR1 is SGDLS and CDR2 is YYNGEE. The V end lost 0 bases, the J end lost 5 bases, and 6 bases lay between the germline ends. The CDR3 runs 13 residues. The CDR3 DNA is TGTGCCAGCAGCGTAGTAGCCAACAATGAGCAGTTCTTC. Residues: CASSVVANNEQFF. Filled out from reference TRBV9 and TRBJ2-1, the complete variable domain reads DSGVTQTPKHLITATGQRVTLRCSPRSGDLSVYWYQQSLDQGLQFLIQYYNGEERAKGNILERFSAQQFPDLHSELNLSSLELGDSALYFCASSVVANNEQFFGPGTRLTVL.

The chain couples TRBV6-1 to TRBJ2-7, with 7 bases that match TRBD1. From germline, CDR1 is MNHNS and CDR2 SASEGT. Germline trimming cut 7 bases from V and 3 bases from J; bases unmatched to any gene: 6. The CDR3 has 13 amino acids. Here the CDR3 reads CASIHNRGYEQYF. The CDR3 DNA sequence: TGTGCCAGCATTCACAACAGGGGCTACGAGCAGTACTTC.

V is TRBV4-1 and J is TRBJ2-3; D is perhaps TRBD2 (6 bases). Germline assignment: CDR1 MGHRA and CDR2 YSYEKL. Trimming removed 2 bases at V and 0 bases at J, with 9 bases between. The CDR3 sequence is 15 residues long. In nucleotides, the CDR3 is TGCGCCAGCAGCCAACCGGGACTTAGCACAGATACGCAGTATTTT. Encoded protein: CASSQPGLSTDTQYF.

The genes are TRBV9 and TRBJ2-3; D perhaps matches TRBD2 (6 bases). Germline CDR1 reads SGDLS; CDR2 reads YYNGEE. V lost 3 bases to trimming and J lost 2 bases, with 13 bases between them. This CDR3 is 15 amino acids long. The CDR3 sequence: CASSAQLAFTDTQYF. The CDR3 DNA reads as TGTGCCAGCAGCGCCCAACTAGCATTCACAGATACGCAGTATTTT.

The chain couples TRBV2 to TRBJ2-7; TRBD2 agrees at 12 bases. The CDR3 consists of 14 residues. The germline V gene has CDR1 SNHLY and CDR2 FYNNEI. Trimming took 6 bases from V and 5 from J; bases not matched to a gene: 5. Here the CDR3 DNA reads TGTGCCAGCAGGGGGACTAGCGGGTCCCACGAGCAGTACTTC. It is translated as CASRGTSGSHEQYF.

The V gene is TRBV28, the J gene TRBJ2-7; tentative D call: TRBD2 (6 bases). With 3 bases removed from V and 1 base from J, the gap between germline ends came to 16 bases. There are 16 residues in the CDR3. Germline values: CDR1 MDHEN, CDR2 SYDVKM. The CDR3 sequence is CASSFHLAVLSYEQYF. For the CDR3, the DNA is TGTGCCAGCAGTTTCCATTTAGCGGTCCTATCCTACGAGCAGTACTTC. Full variable domain (rest looked up from reference TRBV28 and TRBJ2-7): DVKVTQSSRYLVKRTGEKVFLECVQDMDHENMFWYRQDPGLGLRLIYFSYDVKMKEKGDIPEGYSVSREKKERFSLILESASTNQTSMYLCASSFHLAVLSYEQYFGPGTRLTVT.

This chain uses TRBV19 with TRBJ2-1; 7 bases are a match to TRBD1. The CDR3 spans 16 residues. Losses at the gene ends were 5 bases for V and 3 bases for J; bases not matched to a gene: 10. Germline loops: CDR1 LNHDA, CDR2 SQIVND (reference sequence). Here the CDR3 reads CASSPRAGGDYNEQFF. DNA for the CDR3: TGTGCCAGTAGTCCGCGGGCAGGGGGAGACTACAATGAGCAGTTCTTC.

This clone was observed a handful of times. The V and J genes are TRBV2 and TRBJ2-7; perhaps TRBD1 as D (6 bases). Germline CDR1 SNHLY, CDR2 FYNNEI. This CDR3 spans 13 amino acids. The V and J ends lost 5 bases and 3 bases respectively, with 11 bases between them. In DNA, the CDR3 is TGTGCCAGCAGTCGAACAGGGATCTACGAGCAGTACTTC. Its translation is CASSRTGIYEQYF.

The rearrangement joins TRBV6-1 to TRBJ2-2, with D perhaps TRBD2 (5 bases). V was shortened by 2 bases and J by 4 bases, with 20 bases between the two germline ends. This CDR3 region has 18 residues. CDR1 and CDR2 (germline): MNHNS, SASEGT. As DNA, the CDR3 is TGTGCCAGCAGTGAACAAGATCCTAGCTTGGCGGGCACCGGGGAGCTGTTTTTT. Encoded protein: CASSEQDPSLAGTGELFF.

V and J are TRBV30 and TRBJ1-1; 9 nucleotides line up with TRBD1. V shed 5 bases, J shed 7 bases, and the junction held 5 bases outside the gene matches. This CDR3 contains 12 residues. Germline lookup yields CDR1 GTSNPN and CDR2 SVGIG (reference sequence). The CDR3 DNA sequence: TGTGCCTGGTCTGACAGGGGGGATGAAGCTTTCTTT. Translated: CAWSDRGDEAFF.

This rearrangement joins TRBV5-4 to TRBJ2-7; tentatively, D is TRBD2 (5 bases). The germline V gene encodes CDR1 SGHNT and CDR2 YYREEE (reference sequence). Trimming removed 2 bases at V and 2 bases at J, with 8 bases between. CDR3 length: 13 amino acids. This chain's CDR3 is CASSFRGTYEQYF. Here the CDR3 DNA reads TGTGCCAGCAGCTTCCGGGGTACCTACGAGCAGTACTTC.

The rearrangement uses TRBV19 and TRBJ2-4; D possibly corresponds to TRBD1 (5 bases). Trimming cost V 5 bases and J 1 base, with 15 bases left between them. Germline loops: CDR1 LNHDA, CDR2 SQIVND (reference sequence). The CDR3 is 16 amino acids. CDR3 nucleotides: TGTGCCAGTAGTGCCCCAGCTGGGGCGGCCAAAAACATTCAGTACTTC. Protein sequence: CASSAPAGAAKNIQYF.

This clone came up a few times. V gene TRBV4-3 combines with J gene TRBJ2-7; 13 nucleotides agree with TRBD2. This CDR3 has 19 residues. Unmatched junction bases numbered 11, after V lost 1 base and J lost 2 bases. Germline V gene lookup returns CDR1 LGHNA and CDR2 YSLEER. In DNA form, the CDR3 reads TGCGCCAGCAGCCAAGGGCGGGGGACTAGCGGGACGTGGGCCTACGAGCAGTACTTC. Encoded protein: CASSQGRGTSGTWAYEQYF.

CDR3 nucleotide sequence: TGCGCCAGCAGGCGGGACAGCAACTACGAGCAGTACTTC. Translated, it gives CASRRDSNYEQYF. This rearrangement joins TRBV5-1 to TRBJ2-7; D might be TRBD1 (7 bases). CDR1 is SGHRS, CDR2 YFSETQ, per germline. The V gene lost 5 bases and the J gene lost 3 bases, with 12 bases spanning the gap. The length of the CDR3 is 13 residues.

The J gene is TRBJ2-7, the V gene TRBV10-3; TRBD1 agrees at 7 bases. There are 15 residues in the CDR3. Germline CDR1 reads ENHRY; CDR2 reads SYGVKD. The V and J ends lost 6 bases and 7 bases, in that order; junction bases with no gene match: 15. The CDR3 here is CAIREGTVRRKEQYF. The DNA of the CDR3 is TGTGCCATCAGAGAAGGGACAGTCAGGCGGAAAGAGCAGTACTTC.

The CDR3 is CASSPGRGQGGNTIYF. The CDR3 bases are TGTGCCAGCAGTCCTGGCAGGGGGCAGGGTGGAAACACCATATATTTT. The rearrangement uses TRBV28 and TRBJ1-3; the match to TRBD1 covers 8 bases. Germline V lookup: CDR1 MDHEN, CDR2 SYDVKM. The CDR3 length is 16 residues. V lost 5 bases, J lost 3 bases, and 9 bases stayed unmatched.